Listed below are T cell receptor beta chains from one sample, sequenced in a study of T cell responses to AZD1222 COVID-19 vaccine. Libraries were prepared by immunoSEQ multiplex PCR; TCRdb keeps only in-frame clonotypes and omits some of them. The sample carries more than 70,000 clones, around nine tenths recorded once. Sequencing used peripheral blood, obtained on day 0 of AZD1222 vaccination. These receptors were collected from an adult in good health. Both conserved end residues are part of each CDR3. The order of the fields is CDR3 DNA, CDR3 protein, D gene, V gene, clone size, J gene. A D gene is named only where the DNA matches it firmly. Some rows mark clone size as missing; the rest say once, few, many or name a class of expanded clone.

CDR3 DNA: TGTGCCAGCAGTAACCATGTGACTGAGCAGTTCTTC; CDR3 protein: CASSNHVTEQFF; D gene: NA; V gene: TRBV6-1; clone size: NA; J gene: TRBJ2-1
CDR3 DNA: TGTGCCAGTTTTGGTTCGGGGGACGATGGCGCTGAAGCTTTCTTT; CDR3 protein: CASFGSGDDGAEAFF; D gene: NA; V gene: TRBV19; clone size: NA; J gene: TRBJ1-1
CDR3 DNA: TGTGCCACCAGCAGAGATATGGGGGAGGGATACAATGAGCAGTTCTTC; CDR3 protein: CATSRDMGEGYNEQFF; D gene: TRBD2; V gene: TRBV15; clone size: NA; J gene: TRBJ2-1
CDR3 DNA: TGTGCCACCATGGAAGCCGGGGGAGGAGATACGCAGTATTTT; CDR3 protein: CATMEAGGGDTQYF; D gene: NA; V gene: TRBV24-1; clone size: once; J gene: TRBJ2-3
CDR3 DNA: TGTGCCAGCAGCTTCGTCCAGGGCGCCTACGAGCAGTACTTC; CDR3 protein: CASSFVQGAYEQYF; D gene: NA; V gene: TRBV14; clone size: NA; J gene: TRBJ2-7
CDR3 DNA: TGCAGCGTTGAAGAGGGGAACACTGAAGCTTTCTTT; CDR3 protein: CSVEEGNTEAFF; D gene: NA; V gene: TRBV29-1; clone size: once; J gene: TRBJ1-1
CDR3 DNA: TGTGCCAGCAGCCCGAACAGGGGTCCCTGGGGAGCGCAGTATTTT; CDR3 protein: CASSPNRGPWGAQYF; D gene: TRBD1; V gene: TRBV7-8; clone size: few; J gene: TRBJ2-3
CDR3 DNA: TGTGCCATCAGTAAATCAGGGGACACTGAAGCTTTCTTT; CDR3 protein: CAISKSGDTEAFF; D gene: NA; V gene: TRBV10-3; clone size: NA; J gene: TRBJ1-1
CDR3 DNA: TGCAGTGCTAGTACTAGCGGGAACACCGGGGAGCTGTTTTTT; CDR3 protein: CSASTSGNTGELFF; D gene: TRBD2; V gene: TRBV20-1; clone size: NA; J gene: TRBJ2-2
CDR3 DNA: TGTGCCAGCAGTTCGACAGGGATTAGCACAGATACGCAGTATTTT; CDR3 protein: CASSSTGISTDTQYF; D gene: TRBD1; V gene: TRBV28; clone size: few; J gene: TRBJ2-3
CDR3 DNA: TGTGCCAGCAGTTCTTCACAGGGACGGGGTCAGCCCCAGCATTTT; CDR3 protein: CASSSSQGRGQPQHF; D gene: NA; V gene: TRBV6-5; clone size: once; J gene: TRBJ1-5
CDR3 DNA: TGTGCCAGCAGCCAAGATACCCCCTATGAGGAGGCCTACAATGAGCAGTTCTTC; CDR3 protein: CASSQDTPYEEAYNEQFF; D gene: NA; V gene: TRBV3-1/TRBV3-2; clone size: NA; J gene: TRBJ2-1
CDR3 DNA: TGTGCCAGCACGAGACAGAGCTCCTACAATGAGCAGTTCTTC; CDR3 protein: CASTRQSSYNEQFF; D gene: NA; V gene: TRBV2; clone size: NA; J gene: TRBJ2-1
CDR3 DNA: TGTGCCAGCAGCGAGGACAGGAGCTACACCTTC; CDR3 protein: CASSEDRSYTF; D gene: TRBD1; V gene: TRBV6-2/TRBV6-3; clone size: NA; J gene: TRBJ1-2
CDR3 DNA: TGTGCCAGCAGTTACATACAGGGAGGCAATCAGCCCCAGCATTTT; CDR3 protein: CASSYIQGGNQPQHF; D gene: NA; V gene: TRBV6-5; clone size: NA; J gene: TRBJ1-5
CDR3 DNA: TGCGCCAGCAGCCAAGAGCCCCCTGGTCTGGCGGGGGCGGGGGAGCAGTACTTC; CDR3 protein: CASSQEPPGLAGAGEQYF; D gene: NA; V gene: TRBV4-1; clone size: NA; J gene: TRBJ2-7
CDR3 DNA: TGTGCCATCAGTGAACCACCGGACCTTAACTATGGCTACACCTTC; CDR3 protein: CAISEPPDLNYGYTF; D gene: NA; V gene: TRBV10-3; clone size: NA; J gene: TRBJ1-2
CDR3 DNA: TGCGCCATCCGTGCAACTAATGAAAAACTGTTTTTT; CDR3 protein: CAIRATNEKLFF; D gene: NA; V gene: TRBV4-1; clone size: NA; J gene: TRBJ1-4
CDR3 DNA: TGTGCCAGCTCACCACCGGCCGGGGACGGTTCACCCCTCCACTTT; CDR3 protein: CASSPPAGDGSPLHF; D gene: NA; V gene: TRBV18; clone size: NA; J gene: TRBJ1-6
CDR3 DNA: TGTGCCAGCAGCTTACTCCAGGGGATCACCGGGGAGCTGTTTTTT; CDR3 protein: CASSLLQGITGELFF; D gene: NA; V gene: TRBV7-9; clone size: NA; J gene: TRBJ2-2
CDR3 DNA: TGTGCCAGCAGCCAAGGAAACCAGGGGGAGTACGAGCAGTACTTC; CDR3 protein: CASSQGNQGEYEQYF; D gene: TRBD1; V gene: TRBV3-1/TRBV3-2; clone size: NA; J gene: TRBJ2-7
CDR3 DNA: TGTGCCAGCAGCCGAGGAGACAGATACTATGGCTACACCTTC; CDR3 protein: CASSRGDRYYGYTF; D gene: NA; V gene: TRBV2; clone size: NA; J gene: TRBJ1-2
CDR3 DNA: TGTGCCAGCAAGACCGGGAGAGTAAGCACCGGGGAGCTGTTTTTT; CDR3 protein: CASKTGRVSTGELFF; D gene: NA; V gene: TRBV2; clone size: NA; J gene: TRBJ2-2
CDR3 DNA: TGTGCCAGCAGCTTATTGGCCGGGACTACACCTTACAATGAGCAGTTCTTC; CDR3 protein: CASSLLAGTTPYNEQFF; D gene: TRBD2; V gene: TRBV7-8; clone size: NA; J gene: TRBJ2-1
CDR3 DNA: TGTGCCAGTACCGCAGACAGCTCCTACAATGAGCAGTTCTTC; CDR3 protein: CASTADSSYNEQFF; D gene: NA; V gene: TRBV19; clone size: NA; J gene: TRBJ2-1
CDR3 DNA: TGTGCCAGCTCACTTACCGGGACACAAGAAGCTTTCTTT; CDR3 protein: CASSLTGTQEAFF; D gene: NA; V gene: TRBV18; clone size: NA; J gene: TRBJ1-1
CDR3 DNA: TGTGCCAGCGCCGAAGACGGAAATTCACCCCTCCACTTT; CDR3 protein: CASAEDGNSPLHF; D gene: NA; V gene: TRBV6-4; clone size: NA; J gene: TRBJ1-6
CDR3 DNA: TGTGCCACCAGCAGACAAAAAGAGTTTGCGCAGTTCTTC; CDR3 protein: CATSRQKEFAQFF; D gene: NA; V gene: TRBV15; clone size: few; J gene: TRBJ2-1
CDR3 DNA: TGTGCCAGCAGTGAGGGGAACACTGAAGCTTTCTTT; CDR3 protein: CASSEGNTEAFF; D gene: NA; V gene: TRBV6-1; clone size: once; J gene: TRBJ1-1
CDR3 DNA: TGTGCCAGCAGTTACTCAGCGGGAGGGTACGAGCAGTACTTC; CDR3 protein: CASSYSAGGYEQYF; D gene: TRBD2; V gene: TRBV6-5; clone size: NA; J gene: TRBJ2-7
CDR3 DNA: TGTGCCAGCAGTTCCGGTTTTAGCGGCAGGGACTATGGCTACACCTTC; CDR3 protein: CASSSGFSGRDYGYTF; D gene: NA; V gene: TRBV21-1; clone size: NA; J gene: TRBJ1-2
CDR3 DNA: TGTGCCAGCTCACCAGATCGTTCTAATGAAAAACTGTTTTTT; CDR3 protein: CASSPDRSNEKLFF; D gene: NA; V gene: TRBV18; clone size: few; J gene: TRBJ1-4
CDR3 DNA: TGTGCCAGTAACCCACTAGCGGGGAGGGCAGATACGCAGTATTTT; CDR3 protein: CASNPLAGRADTQYF; D gene: TRBD2; V gene: TRBV19; clone size: NA; J gene: TRBJ2-3
CDR3 DNA: TGTGCCAGCAGCTTCGGGAGGGCCACAGATACGCAGTATTTT; CDR3 protein: CASSFGRATDTQYF; D gene: TRBD2; V gene: TRBV7-3; clone size: NA; J gene: TRBJ2-3
CDR3 DNA: TGTGCCAGCAGCCCTTTAGCGGGAGGTACCCTACATGAGCAGTTCTTC; CDR3 protein: CASSPLAGGTLHEQFF; D gene: TRBD2; V gene: TRBV9; clone size: NA; J gene: TRBJ2-1
CDR3 DNA: TGTGCCAGCAGCTTGTACAGGGTAGGGTATGGCTACACCTTC; CDR3 protein: CASSLYRVGYGYTF; D gene: NA; V gene: TRBV5-6; clone size: NA; J gene: TRBJ1-2
CDR3 DNA: TGTGCCAGCAGTAGGACAGGGTTCTACGAGCAGTACTTC; CDR3 protein: CASSRTGFYEQYF; D gene: TRBD1; V gene: TRBV25-1; clone size: NA; J gene: TRBJ2-7
CDR3 DNA: TGTGCCAGTTCCATTCCCTATAGTGTCACCGGGGAGCTGTTTTTT; CDR3 protein: CASSIPYSVTGELFF; D gene: NA; V gene: TRBV19; clone size: NA; J gene: TRBJ2-2
CDR3 DNA: TGTGCCAGCTCAGCAGGGTTTAATGAAAAACTGTTTTTT; CDR3 protein: CASSAGFNEKLFF; D gene: NA; V gene: TRBV18; clone size: NA; J gene: TRBJ1-4
CDR3 DNA: TGTGCCAGCACCCCAGAAGGCAGGGCGAATGAAAAACTGTTTTTT; CDR3 protein: CASTPEGRANEKLFF; D gene: NA; V gene: TRBV9; clone size: NA; J gene: TRBJ1-4
CDR3 DNA: TGTGCCAGTAGTCCCTTAAGCAATCAGCCCCAGCATTTT; CDR3 protein: CASSPLSNQPQHF; D gene: NA; V gene: TRBV19; clone size: NA; J gene: TRBJ1-5
CDR3 DNA: TGCGCCAGCAGCCAAGATCGGCGGGGTGCCTACGAGCAGTACTTC; CDR3 protein: CASSQDRRGAYEQYF; D gene: NA; V gene: TRBV4-1; clone size: NA; J gene: TRBJ2-7
CDR3 DNA: TGTGCCAGCAGCTTAACCGGACAAGGAATGGATACGCAGTATTTT; CDR3 protein: CASSLTGQGMDTQYF; D gene: NA; V gene: TRBV7-2; clone size: NA; J gene: TRBJ2-3
CDR3 DNA: TGTGCCAGCAGCTCCCCTACAGGGTTTCAGGGCTACACCTTC; CDR3 protein: CASSSPTGFQGYTF; D gene: NA; V gene: TRBV13; clone size: NA; J gene: TRBJ1-2
CDR3 DNA: TGTGCCAGCAGTCAACAGGCCCTCTCTGGAAACACCATATATTTT; CDR3 protein: CASSQQALSGNTIYF; D gene: NA; V gene: TRBV6-5; clone size: NA; J gene: TRBJ1-3
CDR3 DNA: TGTGCCAGCAGCCCAAGGACAGGGGGCAACGAGCAGTACTTC; CDR3 protein: CASSPRTGGNEQYF; D gene: TRBD1; V gene: TRBV5-4; clone size: once; J gene: TRBJ2-7
CDR3 DNA: TGTGCCAGCAGCTTTCAGGGTCCGAGCTCCTACAATGAGCAGTTCTTC; CDR3 protein: CASSFQGPSSYNEQFF; D gene: NA; V gene: TRBV5-4; clone size: NA; J gene: TRBJ2-1
CDR3 DNA: TGTGCCAGCTCAGTCTCGACAGGGAGCACTGAAGCTTTCTTT; CDR3 protein: CASSVSTGSTEAFF; D gene: TRBD1; V gene: TRBV18; clone size: once; J gene: TRBJ1-1
CDR3 DNA: TGCAGTGCCCCGGGCTTATTTGAGCAGTTCTTC; CDR3 protein: CSAPGLFEQFF; D gene: NA; V gene: TRBV20-1; clone size: NA; J gene: TRBJ2-1